The source of this T cell receptor beta chain is a study of vaccination and CD4 T cells after COVID-19. The overall study: Post-vaccine sampling followed dose two by a median about 72 days (range 14 to 241).

Treatment described: approximately 10-day PBMC culture with coronavirus spike peptide pools or control peptides (ViraFEST assay). The study sequenced cultured CD4+ T cell DNA using the Oncomine TCR Beta short-read assay. Using its own MiXCR run on the PCR reads, TCRdb lists one record per CDR3 protein. Of 9,500 to 15,000 distinct CDR3 sequences listed, approximately 54% are singletons. The CDR3 consists of 15 residues. The ends were cut back, 0 bases at V and 2 bases at J, with 10 bases in the middle. Germline CDR1 is MNHEY and CDR2 is SVGAGI. Details on this clonotype: As yet, its antigen is unknown.

This sequence originates from a human donor with COVID-19. This chain links TRBV6-5 with TRBJ1-2; TRBD1 might be the D (5 bases). The starting material was cultured CD4+ T cells from blood, obtained after SARS-CoV-2 vaccination. CDR3 DNA: TGTGCCAGCAGTTACTCTAGTAGGGGAAACTATGGCTACACCTTC. Protein: CASSYSSRGNYGYTF.